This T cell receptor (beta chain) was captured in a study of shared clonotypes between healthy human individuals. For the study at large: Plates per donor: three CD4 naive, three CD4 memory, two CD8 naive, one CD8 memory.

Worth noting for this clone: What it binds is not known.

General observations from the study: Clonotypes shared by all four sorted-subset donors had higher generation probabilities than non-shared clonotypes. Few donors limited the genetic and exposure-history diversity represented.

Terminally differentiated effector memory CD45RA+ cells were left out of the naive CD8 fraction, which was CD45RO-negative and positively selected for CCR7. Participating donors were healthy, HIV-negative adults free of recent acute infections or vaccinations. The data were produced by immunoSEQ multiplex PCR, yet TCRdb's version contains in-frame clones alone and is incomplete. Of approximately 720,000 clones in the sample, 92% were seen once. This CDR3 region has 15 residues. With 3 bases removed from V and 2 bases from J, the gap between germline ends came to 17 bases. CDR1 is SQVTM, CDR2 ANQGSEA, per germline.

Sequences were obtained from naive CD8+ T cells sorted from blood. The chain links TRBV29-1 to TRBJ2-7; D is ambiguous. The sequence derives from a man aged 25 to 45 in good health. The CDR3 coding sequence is TGCAGCGTTGAGGCCGGGTCCGAGACGACCTACGAGCAGTACTTC. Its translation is CSVEAGSETTYEQYF.